This is a list of T cell receptor beta chains from one sample in a study of a mutant IDH1 vaccine in newly diagnosed glioma. Using immunoSEQ multiplex PCR, the repertoire was profiled, and TCRdb retains in-frame clones only, with some absent. Of about 60,000 clones in the sample, 80% to 90% were seen once. These receptors have no known antigen. This specimen consisted of PBMCs, obtained from a glioma patient whose treatment included an IDH1 peptide vaccine. These receptors all stem from a woman between 45 and 60 years old with glioma. The CDR3 runs from the conserved cysteine through the conserved F or W. The D gene is left open where the match is weak. Clone size appears in some rows only: once, few, many, or a class for an expanded clone.

D,size,J,V,CDR3,DNA
-,-,TRBJ2-5,TRBV4-1,CASRPSSGGATETQYF,TGCGCCAGCCGTCCATCCAGCGGCGGGGCGACAGAGACCCAGTACTTC
-,-,TRBJ1-1,TRBV14,CASSQEGLNTEAFF,TGTGCCAGCAGCCAAGAGGGGCTGAACACTGAAGCTTTCTTT
-,few,TRBJ1-6,TRBV7-9,CASSLARISPLHF,TGTGCCAGCAGCTTAGCGCGAATTTCACCCCTCCACTTT
-,-,TRBJ2-7,TRBV2,CASSERYEQYF,TGTGCCAGCAGTGAGCGCTACGAGCAGTACTTC
-,-,TRBJ2-1,TRBV2,CASNKEGGASYNEQFF,TGTGCCAGCAACAAGGAAGGGGGGGCCAGCTACAATGAGCAGTTCTTC
-,-,TRBJ1-2,TRBV9,CASARLGYGYTF,TGTGCCAGCGCCCGACTAGGCTATGGCTACACCTTC
TRBD1,-,TRBJ1-2,TRBV10-3,CAIVGDRGTSAYGYTF,TGTGCCATAGTGGGGGACAGGGGAACTTCGGCCTATGGCTACACCTTC
-,-,TRBJ2-7,TRBV4-2,CASSQVLKPSRLYEQYF,TGTGCCAGCAGCCAAGTCCTAAAGCCGTCCCGCCTATACGAGCAGTACTTC
-,-,TRBJ1-6,TRBV7-2,CASSLSQSGNSPLHF,TGTGCCAGCAGCTTAAGCCAGTCGGGGAATTCACCCCTCCACTTT
TRBD1,-,TRBJ1-1,TRBV28,CASSLFGTALNTEAFF,TGTGCCAGCAGTTTATTTGGGACAGCCTTGAACACTGAAGCTTTCTTT
-,-,TRBJ2-1,TRBV9,CASSGGVGAYNEQFF,TGTGCCAGCAGCGGGGGCGTGGGGGCCTACAATGAGCAGTTCTTC
-,-,TRBJ1-3,TRBV5-1,CASSSAGGNTIYF,TGCGCCAGCAGCTCCGCCGGGGGAAACACCATATATTTT
-,-,TRBJ1-1,TRBV7-8,CASSLRGGGTEAFF,TGTGCCAGCAGCCTCCGTGGCGGCGGCACTGAAGCTTTCTTT
-,-,TRBJ1-1,TRBV19,CASSPMNTEAFF,TGTGCCAGTAGCCCTATGAACACTGAAGCTTTCTTT
-,-,TRBJ2-7,TRBV25-1,CASRRTGTGQYF,TGTGCCAGCAGAAGGACCGGAACTGGGCAGTACTTC
-,-,TRBJ2-3,TRBV5-1,CASSVGRNTQYF,TGCGCCAGCAGCGTCGGACGCAATACGCAGTATTTT
-,-,TRBJ2-1,TRBV7-2,CASSTILQGGEQFF,TGTGCCAGCAGCACTATCCTACAGGGCGGTGAGCAGTTCTTC
TRBD1,few,TRBJ1-2,TRBV5-4,CASSRTGTGGYTF,TGTGCCAGCAGCCGGACCGGGACAGGGGGCTACACCTTC
TRBD1,few,TRBJ2-5,TRBV7-7,CASSETAGGVETQYF,TGTGCCAGCAGCGAAACGGCAGGGGGCGTGGAGACCCAGTACTTC
-,-,TRBJ1-1,TRBV15,CATRGMNTEAFF,TGTGCCACCAGGGGAATGAACACTGAAGCTTTCTTT
TRBD1,-,TRBJ1-1,TRBV5-6,CASSRPPGQGGGSTEAFF,TGTGCCAGCAGCCGGCCTCCGGGACAGGGGGGTGGTAGCACTGAAGCTTTCTTT
TRBD1,-,TRBJ2-7,TRBV29-1,CSVEPRDRGSYEQYF,TGCAGCGTTGAACCCCGGGACAGGGGGTCCTACGAGCAGTACTTC
-,-,TRBJ2-5,TRBV6-5,CASADPGRHGTQYF,TGTGCCAGCGCCGACCCCGGGCGCCATGGGACCCAGTACTTC
-,-,TRBJ2-7,TRBV6-1,CASTPMGRQGKEQYF,TGTGCCAGCACCCCTATGGGGCGTCAGGGAAAAGAGCAGTACTTC
-,-,TRBJ1-1,TRBV6-1,CASTGGGSNTEAFF,TGTGCCAGCACTGGGGGCGGTTCAAACACTGAAGCTTTCTTT
-,-,TRBJ1-5,TRBV11-1,CASSLEGRNQPQHF,TGTGCCAGCAGCTTAGAGGGACGCAATCAGCCCCAGCATTTT
-,once,TRBJ1-4,TRBV4-1,CASSSGRLNEKLFF,TGCGCCAGCAGCTCCGGGAGGCTTAATGAAAAACTGTTTTTT
-,-,TRBJ2-7,TRBV7-8,CASSLATQSRFYEQYF,TGTGCCAGCAGCTTAGCAACCCAGAGCAGGTTCTACGAGCAGTACTTC
-,once,TRBJ1-2,TRBV30,CAWSVPGYGYTF,TGTGCCTGGAGTGTACCGGGGTATGGCTACACCTTC
-,-,TRBJ2-1,TRBV7-6,CASSPTMNNEQFF,TGTGCCAGCAGCCCTACAATGAACAATGAGCAGTTCTTC
-,-,TRBJ1-5,TRBV10-1,CATSEAGNQPQHF,TGCGCCACCTCCGAGGCAGGCAATCAGCCCCAGCATTTT
TRBD2,few,TRBJ2-2,TRBV4-2,CASSQEAGGTGELFF,TGTGCCAGCAGCCAAGAAGCGGGGGGCACCGGGGAGCTGTTTTTT
TRBD1,once,TRBJ1-4,TRBV5-6,CASSLQQGWDEKLFF,TGTGCCAGCAGCTTACAACAGGGGTGGGATGAAAAACTGTTTTTT
TRBD1,-,TRBJ1-1,TRBV11-3,CASSLTTGVNAFF,TGTGCCAGCAGCTTGACGACAGGGGTAAACGCTTTCTTT
TRBD2,-,TRBJ2-5,TRBV9,CASSVGLAGARGETQYF,TGTGCCAGCAGCGTTGGACTAGCGGGGGCCAGGGGAGAGACCCAGTACTTC
-,-,TRBJ2-3,TRBV9,CASSVGLDYTDTQYF,TGTGCCAGCAGCGTAGGGCTAGACTACACAGATACGCAGTATTTT
-,-,TRBJ2-6,TRBV5-1,CASSLISSGANVLTF,TGCGCCAGCAGCTTAATCTCCTCTGGGGCCAACGTCCTGACTTTC
-,few,TRBJ2-7,TRBV7-8,CASSIGEVYEQYF,TGTGCCAGCAGCATCGGAGAGGTCTACGAGCAGTACTTC
-,-,TRBJ1-3,TRBV18,CASSPDSVGNTIYF,TGTGCCAGCTCACCTGACTCCGTAGGAAACACCATATATTTT
-,-,TRBJ1-6,TRBV14,CASSQGGSYNSPLHF,TGTGCCAGCAGCCAGGGGGGCTCCTATAATTCACCCCTCCACTTT
TRBD1,-,TRBJ1-1,TRBV9,CASSVGGGRNTEAFF,TGTGCCAGCAGCGTAGGAGGGGGCCGGAACACTGAAGCTTTCTTT
-,-,TRBJ1-1,TRBV5-1,CASSSVSQSGGTEAFF,TGCGCCAGCAGCTCGGTTTCCCAATCCGGGGGGACTGAAGCTTTCTTT
-,-,TRBJ2-3,TRBV5-1,CASSRSPVPSTDTQYF,TGCGCCAGCAGCCGAAGCCCAGTCCCTAGCACAGATACGCAGTATTTT